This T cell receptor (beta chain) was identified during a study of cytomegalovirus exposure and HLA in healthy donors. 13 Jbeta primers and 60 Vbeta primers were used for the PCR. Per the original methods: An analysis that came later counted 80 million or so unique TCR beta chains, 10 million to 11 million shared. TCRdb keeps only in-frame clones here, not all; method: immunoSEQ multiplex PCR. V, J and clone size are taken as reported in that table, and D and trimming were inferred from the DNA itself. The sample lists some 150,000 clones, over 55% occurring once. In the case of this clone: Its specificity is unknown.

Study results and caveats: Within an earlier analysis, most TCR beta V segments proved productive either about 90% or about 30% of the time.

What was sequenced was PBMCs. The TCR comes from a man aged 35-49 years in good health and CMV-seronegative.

CDR3 in DNA: TGTGCCAGCAGCTTAGGGCTAGCGGGGGGGTTAGTGCAGTACTTC. It is translated as CASSLGLAGGLVQYF. The chain combines TRBV7-2 with TRBJ2-7; TRBD2 matches 12 bases. J was trimmed by 9 bases and V by 1 base; bases with no gene match: 7. The CDR3 length is 15 residues. The germline V gene has CDR1 SGHTA and CDR2 FQGNSA.